The present TCR beta chain was sequenced within a study of CD8+ T cells in alopecia areata. Germline V gene data show CDR1 as SQVTM and CDR2 as ANQGSEA. CDR3 size: 15 residues. The ends were cut back, 4 bases at V and 0 bases at J, with 13 bases in the middle. RNA extraction was followed by reverse transcription into cDNA, which acted as the sequencing template. The assay was immunoSEQ multiplex PCR, and TCRdb's table has in-frame clones only and misses some. The sample has about 97,000 clones; roughly 41% are singletons. Sequencing input: CD4+ T cells sorted from blood. The TCR was taken from a human donor with alopecia areata. The J gene is TRBJ2-1, the V gene TRBV29-1, with unresolved D. The CDR3 DNA reads TGCAGCGTTGGGATAGGGCCGAGCTCCTACAATGAGCAGTTCTTC. This codes for CSVGIGPSSYNEQFF.